This record concerns one T cell receptor (beta chain) sequence. Antigen unknown. The RNA input was about 0.5 to 1 ug, and it was reverse transcribed with random hexamers. Amplification of TCR beta CDR3 used immunoSEQ multiplex PCR across 54 Vbeta and 13 Jbeta. Via MiXCR, TCRdb re-called the immunoSEQ multiplex PCR reads, giving one row per CDR3 protein. The table lists some 170,000 distinct CDR3 sequences, about 95% of them singletons. TCR beta sequencing covered blood CD8+ and CD4+ T cells. TEMRA cells were FACS-enriched, unlike CD8+ and CD4+ T cells, which were negatively isolated. The sample is drawn from a study of CD8 T cells in Susac syndrome. Findings and caveats of the study: The authors acknowledged that the study's TCR sequencing and HLA analysis involved relatively few individuals.

Germline V gives CDR1 MDHEN, CDR2 SYDVKM. This CDR3 has 14 residues. V lost 5 bases to trimming and J lost 4 bases, with 13 bases between them. The V call is TRBV28, the J call TRBJ2-3, with D perhaps TRBD1 (5 bases). The origin of this receptor is a human donor in good health. Sequenced material: CD4+ T cells from PBMCs. The CDR3 spells CASSASRVADTQYF. The CDR3 coding sequence is TGTGCCAGCAGTGCGAGCAGGGTGGCAGATACGCAGTATTTT. The full variable domain, in which reference TRBV28 and TRBJ2-3 provide the parts outside the CDR3, is DVKVTQSSRYLVKRTGEKVFLECVQDMDHENMFWYRQDPGLGLRLIYFSYDVKMKEKGDIPEGYSVSREKKERFSLILESASTNQTSMYLCASSASRVADTQYFGPGTRLTVL.